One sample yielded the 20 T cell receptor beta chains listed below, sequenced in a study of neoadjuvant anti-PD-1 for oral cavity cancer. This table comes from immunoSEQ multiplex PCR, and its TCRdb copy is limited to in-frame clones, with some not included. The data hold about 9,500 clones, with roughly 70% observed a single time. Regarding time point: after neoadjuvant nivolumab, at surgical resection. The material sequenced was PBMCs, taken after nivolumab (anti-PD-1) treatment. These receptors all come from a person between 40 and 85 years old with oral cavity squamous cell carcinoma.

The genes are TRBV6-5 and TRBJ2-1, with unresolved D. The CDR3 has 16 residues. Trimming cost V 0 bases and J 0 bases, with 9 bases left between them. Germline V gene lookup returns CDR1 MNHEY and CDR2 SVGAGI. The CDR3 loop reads CASSYSGVSSYNEQFF. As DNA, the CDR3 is TGTGCCAGCAGTTACTCCGGCGTTAGCTCCTACAATGAGCAGTTCTTC.

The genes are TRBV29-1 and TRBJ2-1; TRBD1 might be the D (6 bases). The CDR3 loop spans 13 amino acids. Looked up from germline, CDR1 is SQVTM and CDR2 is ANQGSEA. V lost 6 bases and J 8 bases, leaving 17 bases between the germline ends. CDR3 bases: TGCAGCGTCACAGGGCCACAAAGCCATGAGCAGTTCTTC. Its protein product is CSVTGPQSHEQFF.

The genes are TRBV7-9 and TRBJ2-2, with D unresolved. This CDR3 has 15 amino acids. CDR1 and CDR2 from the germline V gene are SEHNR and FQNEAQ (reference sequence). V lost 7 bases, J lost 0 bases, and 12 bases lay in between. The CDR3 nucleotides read TGTGCCAGCACCCGGGTAGGATCGAACACCGGGGAGCTGTTTTTT. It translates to CASTRVGSNTGELFF.

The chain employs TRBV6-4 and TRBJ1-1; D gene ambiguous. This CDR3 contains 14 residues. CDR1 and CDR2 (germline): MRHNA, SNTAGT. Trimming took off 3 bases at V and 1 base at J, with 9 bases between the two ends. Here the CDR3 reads CASSDLSTNTEAFF. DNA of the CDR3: TGTGCCAGCAGTGATCTCTCAACGAACACTGAAGCTTTCTTT.

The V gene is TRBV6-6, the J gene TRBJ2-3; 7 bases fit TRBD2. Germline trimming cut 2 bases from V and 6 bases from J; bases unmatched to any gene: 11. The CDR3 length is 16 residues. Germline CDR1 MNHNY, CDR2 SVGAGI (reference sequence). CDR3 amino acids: CASSYGSGRGGDTQYF. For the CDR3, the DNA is TGTGCCAGCAGTTACGGTTCTGGTAGGGGAGGGGATACGCAGTATTTT.

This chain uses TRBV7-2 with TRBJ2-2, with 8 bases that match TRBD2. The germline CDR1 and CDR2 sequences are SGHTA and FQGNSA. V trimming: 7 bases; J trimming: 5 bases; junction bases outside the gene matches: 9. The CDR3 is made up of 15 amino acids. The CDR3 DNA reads TGTGCCAGCAAAAGCAGGCGGGGGGTTACCGGGGAGCTGTTTTTT. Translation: CASKSRRGVTGELFF.

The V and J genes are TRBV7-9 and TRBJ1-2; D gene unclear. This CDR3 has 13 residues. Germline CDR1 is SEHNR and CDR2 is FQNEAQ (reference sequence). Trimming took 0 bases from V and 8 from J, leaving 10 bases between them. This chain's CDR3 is CASSLAEQTGYTF. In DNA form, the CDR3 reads TGTGCCAGCAGCTTAGCAGAACAGACGGGCTACACCTTC.

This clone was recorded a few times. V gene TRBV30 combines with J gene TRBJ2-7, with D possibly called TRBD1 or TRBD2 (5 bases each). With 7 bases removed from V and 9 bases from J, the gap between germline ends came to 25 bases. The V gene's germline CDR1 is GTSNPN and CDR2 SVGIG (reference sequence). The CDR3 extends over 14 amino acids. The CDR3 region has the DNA TGTGCCTCCCTAGGCCGGGACGTCCTAGCACGGCAGTACTTC. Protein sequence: CASLGRDVLARQYF.

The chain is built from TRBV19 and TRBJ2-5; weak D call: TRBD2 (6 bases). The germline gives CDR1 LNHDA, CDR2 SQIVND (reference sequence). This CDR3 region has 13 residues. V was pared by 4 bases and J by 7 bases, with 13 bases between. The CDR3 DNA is TGTGCCAGTAGTAACCGGGAGTGGGGGACCCAGTACTTC. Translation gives CASSNREWGTQYF.

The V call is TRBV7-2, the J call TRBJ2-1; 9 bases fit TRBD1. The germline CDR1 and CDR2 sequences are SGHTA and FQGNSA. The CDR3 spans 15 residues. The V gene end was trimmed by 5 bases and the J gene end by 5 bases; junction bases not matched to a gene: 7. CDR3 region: CASSPGTGKDNEQFF. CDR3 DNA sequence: TGTGCCAGCAGCCCCGGGACAGGGAAGGACAATGAGCAGTTCTTC. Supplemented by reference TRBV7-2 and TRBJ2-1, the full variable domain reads GAGVSQSPSNKVTEKGKDVELRCDPISGHTALYWYRQSLGQGLEFLIYFQGNSAPDKSGLPSDRFSAERTGGSVSTLTIQRTQQEDSAVYLCASSPGTGKDNEQFFGPGTRLTVL.

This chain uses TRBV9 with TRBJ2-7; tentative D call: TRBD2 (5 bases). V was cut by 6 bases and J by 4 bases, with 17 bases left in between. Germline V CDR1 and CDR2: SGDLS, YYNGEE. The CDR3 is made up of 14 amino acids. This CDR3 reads CASIFGGSGYEQYF. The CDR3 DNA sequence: TGTGCCAGCATATTCGGTGGGAGCGGATACGAGCAGTACTTC.

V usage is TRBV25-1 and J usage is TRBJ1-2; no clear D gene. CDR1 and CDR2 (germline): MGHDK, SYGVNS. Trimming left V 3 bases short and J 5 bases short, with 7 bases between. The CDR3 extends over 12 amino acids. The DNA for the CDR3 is TGTGCCAGCAGTGACGGACTATATGGCTACACCTTC. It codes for CASSDGLYGYTF.

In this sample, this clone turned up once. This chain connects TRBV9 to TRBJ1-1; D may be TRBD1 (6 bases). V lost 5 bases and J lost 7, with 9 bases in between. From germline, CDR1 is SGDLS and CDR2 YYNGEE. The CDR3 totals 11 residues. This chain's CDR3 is CASRGDNEAFF. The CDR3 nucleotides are TGTGCCAGCAGGGGGGACAATGAAGCTTTCTTT.

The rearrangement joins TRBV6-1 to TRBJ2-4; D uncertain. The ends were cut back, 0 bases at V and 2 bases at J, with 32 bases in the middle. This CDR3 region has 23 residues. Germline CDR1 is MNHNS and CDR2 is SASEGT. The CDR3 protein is CASSEARLVGSPPPIKPKNIQYF. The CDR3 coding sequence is TGTGCCAGCAGTGAAGCGCGTCTGGTGGGTTCGCCCCCACCGATAAAGCCCAAAAACATTCAGTACTTC.

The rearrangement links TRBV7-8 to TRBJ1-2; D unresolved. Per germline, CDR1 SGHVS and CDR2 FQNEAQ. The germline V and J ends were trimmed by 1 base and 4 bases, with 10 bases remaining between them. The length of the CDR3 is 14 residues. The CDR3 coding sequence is TGTGCCAGCAGCTTAGTTAAGGGCGGCTATGGCTACACCTTC. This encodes CASSLVKGGYGYTF.

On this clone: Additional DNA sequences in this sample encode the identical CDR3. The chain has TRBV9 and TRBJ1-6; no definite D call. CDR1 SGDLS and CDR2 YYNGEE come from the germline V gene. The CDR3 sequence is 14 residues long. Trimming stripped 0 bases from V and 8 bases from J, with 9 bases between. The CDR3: CASSVGGFDSPLHF. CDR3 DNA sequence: TGTGCCAGCAGCGTAGGTGGGTTTGATTCACCCCTCCACTTT.

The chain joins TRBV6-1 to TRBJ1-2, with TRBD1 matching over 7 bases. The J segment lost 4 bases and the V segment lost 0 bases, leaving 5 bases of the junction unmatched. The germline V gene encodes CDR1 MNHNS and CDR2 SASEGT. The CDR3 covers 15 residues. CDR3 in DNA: TGTGCCAGCAGTGAAGCGTACAGGGGCGGCTATGGCTACACCTTC. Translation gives CASSEAYRGGYGYTF.

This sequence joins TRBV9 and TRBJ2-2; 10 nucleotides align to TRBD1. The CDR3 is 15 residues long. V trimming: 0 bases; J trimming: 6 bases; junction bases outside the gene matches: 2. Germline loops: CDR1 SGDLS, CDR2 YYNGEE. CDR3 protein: CASSVETGGSGELFF. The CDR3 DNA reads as TGTGCCAGCAGCGTAGAGACAGGGGGCTCCGGGGAGCTGTTTTTT.

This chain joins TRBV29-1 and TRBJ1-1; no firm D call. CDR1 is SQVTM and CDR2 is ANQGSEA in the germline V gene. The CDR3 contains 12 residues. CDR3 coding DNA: TGCATCCCCACGGCCCCGAACACTGAAGCTTTCTTT. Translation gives CIPTAPNTEAFF.

The CDR3 DNA is TGTGCCAGCAGCGGGACGCCGAACCACTATGGCTACACCTTC. It translates to CASSGTPNHYGYTF. This sequence joins TRBV28 and TRBJ1-2; maybe TRBD1 (5 bases). Trimming pared 6 bases from V and 3 bases from J, leaving 14 bases between. The CDR3 has 14 amino acids. Per the germline V gene, CDR1 is MDHEN and CDR2 is SYDVKM.